Listed below are T cell receptor beta chains from one sample, sequenced in a study of T-cell reconstitution after alpha-beta-depleted transplantation in children. Each CDR3 protein gets one entry after TCRdb re-called the PCR reads with MiXCR. The data contain 530,000 or so distinct CDR3 sequences, 20% to 30% of them singletons. The sequencing used PBMCs, collected before TCRalphabeta/CD19-depleted stem cell transplant. Receptors were obtained from a boy less than two years old with Wiskott-Aldrich syndrome, due to receive a stem cell transplant. Both conserved end residues are part of each CDR3. The D gene is left open where the match is weak. The listing skips clone size in some rows; elsewhere it reads once, few, many or a size class.

. . TRBJ1-5 TRBV5-1 TGCGCCAGCAGCCCCGACAGCGATCAGCCCCAGCATTTT CASSPDSDQPQHF
. . TRBJ1-1 TRBV16 TGTGCCAGCAGCCAATCCGGGCGGACACGAGCTTTCTTT CASSQSGRTRAFF
. . TRBJ2-2 TRBV12-3/TRBV12-4 TGTGCCAGCAGTTTTTTCCCGTCGGGGACCGGGGAGCTGTTTTTT CASSFFPSGTGELFF
. . TRBJ2-3 TRBV29-1 TGCAGCTCCGGGCAGACTACAGATACGCAGTATTTT CSSGQTTDTQYF
few . TRBJ2-7 TRBV28 TGTGCCAGCCTCCTGGCGGGTTTCGACGAGCAGTACTTC CASLLAGFDEQYF
few TRBD2 TRBJ2-5 TRBV27 TGTGCCAGCGGGTCGGGAGGCAGGGAGACCCAGTACTTC CASGSGGRETQYF
few TRBD2 TRBJ2-1 TRBV20-1 TGCAGTGCTAGAAGGGGACTAGCGCCTTACAATGAGCAGTTCTTC CSARRGLAPYNEQFF
. . TRBJ2-1 TRBV20-1 TGCAGTGCTAGAGATTGGGCGGGACCCTACAATGAGCAGTTCTTC CSARDWAGPYNEQFF
. . TRBJ2-5 TRBV20-1 TGCAGTGCTAGAGATTCAATTTTGGGACGGAGTAACCAAGAGACCCAGTACTTC CSARDSILGRSNQETQYF
. . TRBJ1-1 TRBV10-3 TGTGCCATCAGTGGTCTCGGGACCCGTGAAGCTTTCTTT CAISGLGTREAFF
. TRBD1 TRBJ1-2 TRBV5-6 TGTGCCAGCAGCTTCGACAGGGGTTATGATGGCTACACCTTC CASSFDRGYDGYTF
few . TRBJ2-5 TRBV5-1 TGCGCCAGCTCCTGGCAGGCCCAAGAGACCCAGTACTTC CASSWQAQETQYF
. . TRBJ1-2 TRBV4-1 TGCGCCAGCAGCCGGGATGACTATGGCTACACCTTC CASSRDDYGYTF
few TRBD2 TRBJ2-1 TRBV29-1 TGCAGCGTCGCGGGACTAGCGGGAGTGTCAAAGCAGTTCTTC CSVAGLAGVSKQFF
. TRBD1 TRBJ2-7 TRBV5-1 TGCGCCAGCAGGTCCGGGACAGGGGACTTCGAGCAGTACTTC CASRSGTGDFEQYF
few . TRBJ2-7 TRBV5-1 TGCGCCAGCAGCTTGAAAGGCAGGGCGAGCTCCTACGAGCAGTACTTC CASSLKGRASSYEQYF
. . TRBJ2-1 TRBV20-1 TGCAGTGCTCTAGGGGTGGCGGGTGGCCTGTTGAATGAGCAGTTCTTC CSALGVAGGLLNEQFF
few . TRBJ1-1 TRBV28 TGTGCCAGCACCTCTGGGAAAGCTTTCTTT CASTSGKAFF
few . TRBJ2-1 TRBV12-3/TRBV12-4 TGTGCCAGCAGCCCCCAGCACAATGAGCAGTTCTTC CASSPQHNEQFF
. TRBD1 TRBJ2-5 TRBV5-1 TGCGCCAGCAGCTTGGGCAGGGGGCGCTGGGAGACCCAGTACTTC CASSLGRGRWETQYF
few . TRBJ2-7 TRBV27 TGTGCCAGCAGTTTATACGGGGTGGACTACGAGCAGTACTTC CASSLYGVDYEQYF